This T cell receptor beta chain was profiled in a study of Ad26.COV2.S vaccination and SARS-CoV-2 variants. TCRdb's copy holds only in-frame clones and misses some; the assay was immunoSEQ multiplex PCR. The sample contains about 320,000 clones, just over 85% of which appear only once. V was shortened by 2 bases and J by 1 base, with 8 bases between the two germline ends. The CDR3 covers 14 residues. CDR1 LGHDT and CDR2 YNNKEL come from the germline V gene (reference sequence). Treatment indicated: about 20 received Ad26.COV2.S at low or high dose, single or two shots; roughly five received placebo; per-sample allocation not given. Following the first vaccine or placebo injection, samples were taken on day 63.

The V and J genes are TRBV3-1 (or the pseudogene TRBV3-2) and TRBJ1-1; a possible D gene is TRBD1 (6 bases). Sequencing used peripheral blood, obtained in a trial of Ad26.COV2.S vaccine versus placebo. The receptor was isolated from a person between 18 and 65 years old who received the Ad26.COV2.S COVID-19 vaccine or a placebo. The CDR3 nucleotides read TGTGCCAGCAGCCAATCGGGACAGAACACTGAAGCTTTCTTT. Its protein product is CASSQSGQNTEAFF.